These 22 T cell receptor beta chains were sequenced from one sample in a study of blood T cell repertoires in COVID-19. TCRdb's copy holds only in-frame clones and misses some; the assay was immunoSEQ multiplex PCR. This table has a few hundred thousand clones, 70% to 90% appearing once. The specimen sequenced was PBMCs or T cells enriched from blood (not recorded which). These receptors were collected from a man aged 25 to 40 who had recovered from COVID-19.

The sample holds a few counts of this clone. The CDR3 bases are TGTGCCAGCAGCTGGGACGCAGGGGGCTTCGGTTCACCCCTCCACTTT. Amino acids: CASSWDAGGFGSPLHF. The genes are TRBV7-2 and TRBJ1-6; TRBD1 matches 8 bases. Germline CDR1 is SGHTA and CDR2 is FQGNSA. This CDR3 contains 16 residues. The V gene end was trimmed by 4 bases and the J gene end by 9 bases; junction bases not matched to a gene: 11.

The V gene is TRBV4-1, the J gene TRBJ1-2; D unclear. Looked up from germline, CDR1 is MGHRA and CDR2 is YSYEKL. The V gene lost 0 bases and the J gene lost 7 bases, with 9 bases spanning the gap. There are 13 residues in the CDR3. In DNA, the CDR3 is TGCGCCAGCAGCCAAGATCGGGTTTCTGGCTACACCTTC. This codes for CASSQDRVSGYTF.

The chain couples TRBV4-2 to TRBJ2-7; the match to TRBD2 covers 13 bases. CDR1 is LGHNA and CDR2 is YNFKEQ in the germline V gene. Trimming removed 2 bases from V and 2 bases from J; junction bases left unmatched: 18. The CDR3 is 21 residues long. The CDR3 DNA sequence: TGTGCCAGCAGCCAAAAATTGGCCGGACTAGCGGGGGCAACGTTCCCCTACGAGCAGTACTTC. This codes for CASSQKLAGLAGATFPYEQYF.

V usage is TRBV25-1 and J usage is TRBJ1-2; a possible D gene is TRBD1 (6 bases). CDR1 is MGHDK, CDR2 SYGVNS, per germline. This CDR3 is built from 15 residues. Trimming removed 4 bases from V and 4 bases from J, with 16 bases in between. CDR3 nucleotides: TGTGCCAGCAGTGTCACAGGGATGGGTGTCTATGGCTACACCTTC. This translates into CASSVTGMGVYGYTF.

The chain recombines TRBV7-9 with TRBJ1-1; no clear D gene. Germline lookup yields CDR1 SEHNR and CDR2 FQNEAQ (reference sequence). V lost 0 bases to trimming and J lost 5 bases, with 10 bases between them. CDR3 length: 14 residues. CDR3 sequence (DNA): TGTGCCAGCAGCTTAGCGGTCCGGGGAACTGAAGCTTTCTTT. It specifies CASSLAVRGTEAFF.

CDR3 sequence (DNA): TGTGCCAGCAGCTTAGGGGACAGGGGAAACTATGGCTACACCTTC. It codes for CASSLGDRGNYGYTF. The chain combines TRBV7-2 with TRBJ1-2; 10 nucleotides match TRBD1. Germline V CDR1 and CDR2: SGHTA, FQGNSA. This CDR3 has 15 residues. J gave up 2 bases and V 1 base, and 1 base lay outside the gene matches.

The rearrangement links TRBV27 to TRBJ2-6; 9 bases map to TRBD1. This CDR3 has 16 residues. Germline CDR1 reads MNHEY; CDR2 reads SMNVEV (reference sequence). The J segment lost 3 bases and the V segment lost 8 bases, leaving 8 bases of the junction unmatched. CDR3 loop: CASGRQGVVGANVLTF. The CDR3 DNA reads TGTGCCAGCGGTCGACAGGGGGTGGTTGGGGCCAACGTCCTGACTTTC.

In this sample, this clone turned up once. This chain links TRBV4-3 with TRBJ1-4, with D tentatively TRBD1 (5 bases). The V gene's germline CDR1 is LGHNA and CDR2 YSLEER. V was shortened by 10 bases and J by 8 bases, with 17 bases between the two germline ends. The CDR3 loop spans 13 amino acids. Written as DNA, the CDR3 is TGCGCCACGAGTCAAGGGGTATCAGAAAAACTGTTTTTT. This translates into CATSQGVSEKLFF.

The chain carries TRBV5-1 and TRBJ1-1, with TRBD1 as a possible D gene (6 bases). The V gene lost 4 bases and the J gene lost 1 base, with 11 bases spanning the gap. From germline, CDR1 is SGHRS and CDR2 YFSETQ. The CDR3 loop spans 14 amino acids. The CDR3 region has the DNA TGCGCCAGCAGCATGGACAGCCCGAACACTGAAGCTTTCTTT. Amino acids: CASSMDSPNTEAFF.

The chain joins TRBV2 to TRBJ1-5, with D perhaps TRBD1 (6 bases). The germline V and J ends were trimmed by 1 base and 4 bases, with 11 bases remaining between them. From germline, CDR1 is SNHLY and CDR2 FYNNEI. The CDR3 runs to 15 residues. The CDR3 bases are TGTGCCAGCAGTGAAGATAACAGGGTGAATCAGCCCCAGCATTTT. Translating gives CASSEDNRVNQPQHF.

Worth noting for this clone: A junction boundary mismatches the germline segment, possibly from a read error. V and J are TRBV7-7 and TRBJ2-3, with D possibly matching TRBD1 (7 bases). CDR3 length: 15 residues. Germline V gene sequence: CDR1 SSHAT, CDR2 FNYEAQ (reference sequence). The chain's CDR3 is CASSLGGGRSDTQYF. The CDR3 nucleotides read TGTGCTAGCAGCTTAGGAGGGGGCAGGTCAGATACGCAGTATTTT. The whole variable domain, filled in from reference TRBV7-7 and TRBJ2-3, reads GAGVSQSPRYKVTKRGQDVTLRCDPISSHATLYWYQQALGQGPEFLTYFNYEAQPDKSGLPSDRFSAERPEGSISTLTIQRTEQRDSAMYRCASSLGGGRSDTQYFGPGTRLTVL.

The rearrangement uses TRBV7-6 and TRBJ1-5, with D hard to call. In germline, CDR1 is SGHVS, CDR2 FNYEAQ. The CDR3 has 16 amino acids. V lost 1 base and J 2 bases, leaving 12 bases between the germline ends. The CDR3, as DNA: TGTGCCAGCAGCTTAGATGGAGGAGGTCGCAATCAGCCCCAGCATTTT. The encoded protein is CASSLDGGGRNQPQHF.

This rearrangement joins TRBV27 to TRBJ1-5; TRBD1 aligns across 9 bases. The J segment lost 4 bases and the V segment lost 4 bases, leaving 5 bases of the junction unmatched. There are 15 residues in the CDR3. Germline V gene sequence: CDR1 MNHEY, CDR2 SMNVEV (reference sequence). In DNA form, the CDR3 reads TGTGCCAGCAGTTGGGCGACAGGGGGGAATCAGCCCCAGCATTTT. It specifies CASSWATGGNQPQHF.

The chain recombines TRBV18 with TRBJ1-1, with 8 bases fitting TRBD1. Germline CDR1 KGHSH, CDR2 LQKENI. The CDR3 consists of 16 residues. V lost 4 bases, J lost 0 bases, and 7 bases stayed unmatched. The CDR3 reads CASSLVQGAMNTEAFF. The CDR3 DNA follows: TGTGCCAGCTCACTCGTTCAGGGGGCCATGAACACTGAAGCTTTCTTT.

The rearrangement links TRBV29-1 to TRBJ1-2; D is ambiguous. CDR1 is SQVTM, CDR2 ANQGSEA, per germline. The V end lost 4 bases, the J end lost 7 bases, and 16 bases lay between the germline ends. The CDR3 sequence is 13 residues long. CDR3 sequence: CSVGATAGGGYTF. CDR3 nucleotide sequence: TGCAGCGTTGGGGCTACGGCAGGTGGTGGCTACACCTTC.

The CDR3 protein is CATSRESRAWGNQPQHF. The CDR3 DNA reads TGTGCCACCAGCAGAGAGAGCAGGGCGTGGGGCAATCAGCCCCAGCATTTT. The gene calls are TRBV15 and TRBJ1-5; a weak D match, TRBD1 (5 bases). CDR3 length: 17 amino acids. The germline V gene encodes CDR1 LNHNV and CDR2 YYDKDF (reference sequence). V lost 0 bases, J lost 2 bases, and 14 bases lay in between.

This clone was seen at least ten times. The chain uses TRBV25-1 and TRBJ2-5, with TRBD2 matching 9 bases. Looked up from germline, CDR1 is MGHDK and CDR2 is SYGVNS. V was pared by 3 bases and J by 5 bases, with 7 bases of the junction left unmatched. This CDR3 has 15 residues. The CDR3 loop is CASSDLAGAGETQYF. CDR3 DNA sequence: TGTGCCAGCAGTGACTTAGCGGGGGCGGGGGAGACCCAGTACTTC.

The chain uses TRBV2 and TRBJ2-5; 9 nucleotides agree with TRBD1. From germline, CDR1 is SNHLY and CDR2 FYNNEI. Germline trimming cut 6 bases from V and 5 bases from J; bases unmatched to any gene: 4. The CDR3 length is 13 residues. The chain's CDR3 is CASRGTGRETQYF. DNA for the CDR3: TGTGCCAGCAGAGGGACAGGGAGGGAGACCCAGTACTTC.

The chain recombines TRBV9 with TRBJ2-5; 12 bases line up with TRBD2. Germline V gene data show CDR1 as SGDLS and CDR2 as YYNGEE. The trim removed 4 bases at V and 2 bases at J, leaving 6 bases unmatched. The CDR3 runs 16 residues. In nucleotides, the CDR3 is TGTGCCAGCAGCCCCCGACTAGCGGGGGATCAAGAGACCCAGTACTTC. Amino acid sequence: CASSPRLAGDQETQYF.

The chain has TRBV20-1 and TRBJ2-5, with 8 bases fitting TRBD2. The germline V gene encodes CDR1 DFQATT and CDR2 SNEGSKA (reference sequence). The CDR3 runs to 15 residues. V lost 3 bases and J lost 5; bases outside the gene matches: 11. CDR3 coding DNA: TGCAGTGCTAGTAATCCCGCGGGGGGCCCGGAGACCCAGTACTTC. Protein: CSASNPAGGPETQYF.

The chain carries TRBV7-2 and TRBJ2-5, with TRBD2 matching 12 bases. V was clipped by 0 bases and J by 4 bases; unmatched bases: 6. The CDR3 runs 17 residues. Per the germline V gene, CDR1 is SGHTA and CDR2 is FQGNSA. Written as DNA, the CDR3 is TGTGCCAGCAGCTTAGCGCTGCTAGCGGGGGGGGGAGAGACCCAGTACTTC. Protein sequence: CASSLALLAGGGETQYF.

The rearrangement uses TRBV7-8 and TRBJ1-5, with a possible D match to TRBD1 (6 bases). V was trimmed by 0 bases and J by 3 bases, leaving 18 bases between them. CDR3 length equals 18 residues. Germline values: CDR1 SGHVS, CDR2 FQNEAQ. This chain's CDR3 is CASSLAMAGGRINQPQHF. DNA of the CDR3: TGTGCCAGCAGCTTAGCGATGGCGGGGGGCCGGATCAATCAGCCCCAGCATTTT.